Shown below are 28 T cell receptor beta chains from a single sample sequenced in a study of chemoradiotherapy in HPV16-positive cancers. Only in-frame clones appear in the TCRdb table, and some are missing; sequencing was by immunoSEQ multiplex PCR. The sample lists about 12,000 clones, 90% occurring once. The material was obtained from a patient who underwent chemoradiotherapy. The receptors here all came from a human donor with HPV-associated anogenital cancer.

The chain has TRBV27 and TRBJ1-4; TRBD1 is a possible D gene (6 bases). CDR1 and CDR2 (germline): MNHEY, SMNVEV (reference sequence). The CDR3 is 14 residues long. V was cut by 2 bases and J by 7 bases, with 11 bases left in between. The CDR3 DNA sequence: TGTGCCAGCAGTTTAGCGGGGGCGAGTGAAAAACTGTTTTTT. Residues: CASSLAGASEKLFF.

The J gene is TRBJ2-4, the V gene TRBV2; D might be TRBD2 (6 bases). The germline gives CDR1 SNHLY, CDR2 FYNNEI. This CDR3 spans 16 amino acids. V lost 2 bases and J lost 8, with 19 bases in between. CDR3 nucleotides: TGTGCCAGCAGTGAATGGGTGGGAGGCCAGTTTGACATTCAGTACTTC. It codes for CASSEWVGGQFDIQYF.

The CDR3 sequence is CASSSHLTGRGNTIYF. In DNA, the CDR3 is TGTGCCAGCAGCTCCCACTTGACAGGGCGTGGAAACACCATATATTTT. The V and J genes are TRBV27 and TRBJ1-3, with 7 bases fitting TRBD1. Germline V gene data show CDR1 as MNHEY and CDR2 as SMNVEV (reference sequence). The CDR3 totals 16 residues. After removal of 6 bases from V and 3 bases from J, the junction contained 11 bases not matched to a gene.

The V gene is TRBV13, the J gene TRBJ1-1; no clear D gene. The CDR3 runs 17 residues. The V end was cut by 0 bases, the J end by 0 bases, with 14 bases between. The germline V gene has CDR1 PRHDT and CDR2 FYEKMQ (reference sequence). The CDR3 DNA is TGTGCCAGCAGCTTAGGGGGATCCTTACTTATGAACACTGAAGCTTTCTTT. This gives the protein CASSLGGSLLMNTEAFF.

This chain links TRBV10-1 with TRBJ2-3; 8 bases fit TRBD1. The ends lost 5 bases at V and 9 bases at J; junction bases unmatched: 10. This CDR3 has 14 amino acids. The V gene's germline CDR1 is WNHNN and CDR2 SYGVQD (reference sequence). The CDR3 nucleotides read TGCGCCAGCAGTACCGGGACAGGTATCCTCACGCAGTATTTT. It codes for CASSTGTGILTQYF.

The genes are TRBV27 and TRBJ2-3; D uncertain. CDR3 length: 15 amino acids. V lost 6 bases and J 2 bases, leaving 15 bases between the germline ends. Germline CDR1 is MNHEY and CDR2 is SMNVEV (reference sequence). CDR3 in amino acids: CASSQSRPTTDTQYF. The DNA of the CDR3 is TGTGCCAGCAGCCAAAGCCGACCCACCACAGATACGCAGTATTTT.

The V and J genes are TRBV6-5 and TRBJ1-2, with D possibly matching TRBD1 (6 bases). The CDR3 has 12 amino acids. Trimming took 6 bases from V and 7 from J, leaving 12 bases between them. Germline loops: CDR1 MNHEY, CDR2 SVGAGI. The chain's CDR3 is CASRVTGTGYTF. The CDR3, as DNA: TGTGCCAGCAGAGTCACAGGGACTGGCTACACCTTC.

The chain has TRBV5-1 and TRBJ2-5; TRBD2 might be the D (5 bases). The CDR3 has 14 amino acids. V lost 1 base to trimming and J lost 4 bases, with 11 bases between them. The germline CDR1 and CDR2 sequences are SGHRS and YFSETQ. The CDR3 spells CASSLSGVRETQYF. CDR3 in DNA: TGCGCCAGCAGCTTGTCCGGGGTTAGAGAGACCCAGTACTTC.

The chain links TRBV5-4 to TRBJ1-5; the D gene is possibly TRBD1 (5 bases). Between the trimmed V and J ends, which lost 1 base and 2 bases, there was a span of 10 bases. From germline, CDR1 is SGHNT and CDR2 YYREEE (reference sequence). The CDR3 totals 15 residues. CDR3 DNA sequence: TGTGCCAGCAGCTTGCAGGGCATGGGCAATCAGCCCCAGCATTTT. This gives the protein CASSLQGMGNQPQHF. The full variable domain, completed using reference TRBV5-4 and TRBJ1-5, is ETGVTQSPTHLIKTRGQQVTLRCSSQSGHNTVSWYQQALGQGPQFIFQYYREEENGRGNFPPRFSGLQFPNYSSELNVNALELDDSALYLCASSLQGMGNQPQHFGDGTRLSIL.

The V gene is TRBV14, the J gene TRBJ1-6, with a tentative D call TRBD1 (6 bases). Trimming took off 2 bases at V and 13 bases at J, with 15 bases between the two ends. The CDR3 is 14 amino acids. Germline V gene sequence: CDR1 SGHDN, CDR2 FVKESK. Written as DNA, the CDR3 is TGTGCCAGCAGCCAATCGGGGGGCCCCAGTCCCCTCCACTTT. This translates into CASSQSGGPSPLHF.

This clone has more than one count but fewer than ten. The chain links TRBV6-1 to TRBJ1-2, with TRBD1 identical over 7 bases. This CDR3 is built from 15 residues. The germline V gene encodes CDR1 MNHNS and CDR2 SASEGT. V lost 6 bases and J lost 2; bases outside the gene matches: 9. In nucleotides, the CDR3 is TGTGCCAGCAGCCCCCAGGGGGAACTAAACTATGGCTACACCTTC. This gives the protein CASSPQGELNYGYTF.

The genes are TRBV19 and TRBJ1-5, with D perhaps matching TRBD1 (6 bases). Trimming pared 5 bases from V and 2 bases from J, leaving 10 bases between. The CDR3 loop spans 14 amino acids. CDR1 is LNHDA and CDR2 is SQIVND in the germline V gene (reference sequence). CDR3 sequence: CASSYRVGNQPQHF. In DNA form, the CDR3 reads TGTGCCAGTAGTTACAGGGTCGGCAATCAGCCCCAGCATTTT.

The rearrangement links TRBV5-1 to TRBJ2-7, with D possibly TRBD2 on 6 matching bases. Trimming removed 4 bases from V and 4 bases from J, with 18 bases in between. Germline V gene data show CDR1 as SGHRS and CDR2 as YFSETQ. This CDR3 spans 15 amino acids. Written as DNA, the CDR3 is TGCGCCAGCAGCCCCCAAGGGAGCGGGTATTACGAGCAGTACTTC. Translation gives CASSPQGSGYYEQYF. Full variable domain (outside the CDR3, taken from reference TRBV5-1 and TRBJ2-7): KAGVTQTPRYLIKTRGQQVTLSCSPISGHRSVSWYQQTPGQGLQFLFEYFSETQRNKGNFPGRFSGRQFSNSRSEMNVSTLELGDSALYLCASSPQGSGYYEQYFGPGTRLTVT.

This rearrangement joins TRBV5-4 to TRBJ1-5; 10 bases align to TRBD1. CDR3 length: 14 amino acids. Germline V CDR1 and CDR2: SGHNT, YYREEE (reference sequence). After removal of 4 bases from V and 7 bases from J, the junction contained 5 bases not matched to a gene. The CDR3 loop reads CASSPGDRGQPQHF. CDR3 nucleotide sequence: TGTGCCAGCAGCCCCGGGGACAGGGGACAGCCCCAGCATTTT. Filled out from reference TRBV5-4 and TRBJ1-5, the complete variable domain reads ETGVTQSPTHLIKTRGQQVTLRCSSQSGHNTVSWYQQALGQGPQFIFQYYREEENGRGNFPPRFSGLQFPNYSSELNVNALELDDSALYLCASSPGDRGQPQHFGDGTRLSIL.

The rearrangement links TRBV11-2 to TRBJ2-2, with D perhaps given as TRBD1 or TRBD2 (6 bases each). Germline V lookup: CDR1 SGHAT, CDR2 FQNNGV. This CDR3 spans 16 amino acids. Trimming removed 2 bases at V and 4 bases at J, with 14 bases between. CDR3 DNA sequence: TGTGCCAGCAGCTTATTCTCGGGGGCGGGCACCGGGGAGCTGTTTTTT. Translation gives CASSLFSGAGTGELFF.

The chain links TRBV19 to TRBJ2-7, with TRBD1 identical over 7 bases. The CDR3 length is 16 residues. Germline assignment: CDR1 LNHDA and CDR2 SQIVND (reference sequence). The junction had 16 bases not matched to a gene; V was cut back by 5 bases and J by 6 bases. The CDR3 region is CASSRGTGVGLGEQYF. For the CDR3, the DNA is TGTGCCAGTAGTCGGGGTACAGGGGTCGGTCTCGGCGAGCAGTACTTC. Complete variable domain (other parts from reference TRBV19 and TRBJ2-7): DGGITQSPKYLFRKEGQNVTLSCEQNLNHDAMYWYRQDPGQGLRLIYYSQIVNDFQKGDIAEGYSVSREKKESFPLTVTSAQKNPTAFYLCASSRGTGVGLGEQYFGPGTRLTVT.

The gene calls are TRBV25-1 and TRBJ2-7, with D perhaps given as TRBD1 or TRBD2 (5 bases each). There are 16 residues in the CDR3. V lost 2 bases to trimming and J lost 1 base, with 15 bases between them. Germline V gene data show CDR1 as MGHDK and CDR2 as SYGVNS. The CDR3 DNA sequence: TGTGCCAGCAGTGAAAACGCCGGGACGCCATCCTACGAGCAGTACTTC. Amino acids: CASSENAGTPSYEQYF.

The chain combines TRBV19 with TRBJ2-3; TRBD2 agrees at 13 bases. This CDR3 contains 18 residues. Germline CDR1 LNHDA, CDR2 SQIVND (reference sequence). The J segment lost 0 bases and the V segment lost 8 bases, leaving 11 bases of the junction unmatched. CDR3 region: CASAMGLAGTVSTDTQYF. As DNA, the CDR3 is TGTGCCAGTGCCATGGGACTAGCGGGGACCGTAAGCACAGATACGCAGTATTTT.

The CDR3 reads CASSQPGYTGELFF. The CDR3 nucleotides read TGCGCCAGCAGCCAGCCAGGGTATACCGGGGAGCTGTTTTTT. The chain carries TRBV5-1 and TRBJ2-2, with D perhaps matching TRBD1 (5 bases). CDR1 is SGHRS, CDR2 YFSETQ, per germline. Trimming pared 4 bases from V and 5 bases from J, leaving 12 bases between. The CDR3 is made up of 14 amino acids.

The V gene is TRBV7-8, the J gene TRBJ2-5, with TRBD2 identical over 7 bases. The DNA end lines up better with TRBJ2-7; the J call may be wrong. This CDR3 is built from 18 residues. CDR1 and CDR2 (germline): SGHVS, FQNEAQ. As DNA, the CDR3 is TGTGCCAGCAGCTTCTCGAGGGGCGGGGTCCGGGGGGCCTACGAGCAGTACTTC. This translates into CASSFSRGGVRGAYEQYF.

This chain joins TRBV27 and TRBJ1-2; 9 nucleotides match TRBD1. This CDR3 contains 15 residues. Germline assignment: CDR1 MNHEY and CDR2 SMNVEV (reference sequence). The trim removed 0 bases at V and 5 bases at J, leaving 4 bases unmatched. The CDR3 DNA is TGTGCCAGCAGTTTATCAGGACAGGGGAGATATGGCTACACCTTC. As protein: CASSLSGQGRYGYTF.

The chain couples TRBV6-1 to TRBJ2-3, with D possibly matching TRBD2 (6 bases). Germline V gives CDR1 MNHNS, CDR2 SASEGT. Trimming cost V 4 bases and J 7 bases, with 18 bases left between them. CDR3 size: 15 residues. Written as DNA, the CDR3 is TGTGCCAGCAGTGTAAACCGGGACTGGGCGAATACGCAGTATTTT. Amino acids: CASSVNRDWANTQYF.

This chain uses TRBV5-1 with TRBJ2-1; TRBD2 agrees at 8 bases. Trimming at V came to 2 bases and at J to 4 bases, leaving 2 bases not matched to a gene. The CDR3 runs 14 residues. Germline loops: CDR1 SGHRS, CDR2 YFSETQ. The CDR3 region has the DNA TGCGCCAGCAGCTTCCAGCGGGGGTACAATGAGCAGTTCTTC. As protein: CASSFQRGYNEQFF.

The chain uses TRBV6-5 and TRBJ2-1; 10 nucleotides align to TRBD2. This CDR3 region has 16 residues. The V segment lost 4 bases and the J segment 10 bases; nucleotides outside the gene matches: 13. Germline V CDR1 and CDR2: MNHEY, SVGAGI. The CDR3 loop is CASSSPLAGGGREQFF. CDR3 DNA sequence: TGTGCCAGCAGTTCCCCTTTAGCGGGAGGCGGCAGGGAGCAGTTCTTC.

V gene TRBV5-4 combines with J gene TRBJ2-1, with 12 bases that match TRBD1. V gave up 3 bases and J gave up 10 bases; unmatched junction bases: 8. This CDR3 region has 15 residues. Per the germline V gene, CDR1 is SGHNT and CDR2 is YYREEE (reference sequence). CDR3 amino acids: CASSYRDRGRREQFF. In DNA, the CDR3 is TGTGCCAGCAGCTACCGGGACAGGGGGCGCCGGGAGCAGTTCTTC.

The V gene is TRBV29-1, the J gene TRBJ2-1; 8 bases map to TRBD2. V shed 3 bases, J shed 9 bases, and the junction held 10 bases outside the gene matches. CDR1 is SQVTM and CDR2 is ANQGSEA in the germline V gene. This CDR3 spans 14 amino acids. CDR3 loop: CSVDSRGGSSEQFF. In DNA, the CDR3 is TGCAGCGTTGATAGTCGGGGGGGCTCCAGTGAGCAGTTCTTC.

The chain is built from TRBV6-1 and TRBJ2-2; 7 bases are a match to TRBD1. Germline CDR1 and CDR2: MNHNS and SASEGT. The V segment lost 4 bases and the J segment 5 bases; nucleotides outside the gene matches: 1. The CDR3 totals 13 residues. The CDR3: CASSGGQTGELFF. Here the CDR3 DNA reads TGTGCCAGCAGTGGGGGACAGACCGGGGAGCTGTTTTTT.

The V gene is TRBV13, the J gene TRBJ2-7; 7 positions agree with TRBD1. The CDR3 extends over 14 amino acids. Unmatched junction bases numbered 11, after V lost 5 bases and J lost 7 bases. Germline loops: CDR1 PRHDT, CDR2 FYEKMQ (reference sequence). The CDR3 here is CASSREGAQVEQYF. CDR3 coding DNA: TGTGCCAGCAGCCGCGAGGGGGCGCAGGTTGAGCAGTACTTC.